These 29 T cell receptor beta chains share one sample of origin, sequenced in a study of CD8 T cells in Susac syndrome. An input of 0.5 to 1 ug of RNA was subjected to reverse transcription using random hexamers. TCRdb re-analysed the immunoSEQ multiplex PCR reads in MiXCR, keeping a single row per CDR3 protein. The sample has about 150,000 distinct CDR3 sequences; approximately 95% are singletons. The sequencing input was CD4+ T cells from PBMCs. These receptors all come from a human donor with Susac syndrome.

V is TRBV15 and J is TRBJ2-7; D is uncertain. CDR3 length equals 14 residues. Germline V CDR1 and CDR2: LNHNV, YYDKDF (reference sequence). The V end was cut by 3 bases, the J end by 1 base, with 10 bases between. CDR3 sequence reads: CATSSRAISYEQYF. The CDR3, as DNA: TGTGCCACCAGCAGCCGGGCCATATCCTACGAGCAGTACTTC.

This chain joins TRBV12-3 or TRBV12-4 and TRBJ2-3, with 8 nucleotides matching TRBD1. This CDR3 spans 16 amino acids. V dropped 6 bases and J dropped 0; count of bases not matched to a gene: 8. The CDR3 DNA reads as TGTGCCAGCAGGAGACAGGGGACCCTAAGCACAGATACGCAGTATTTT. Its translation is CASRRQGTLSTDTQYF.

The chain couples TRBV27 to TRBJ1-1; no clear D. V shed 2 bases and J shed 0 bases, with 7 bases lying between them. Germline CDR1 and CDR2: MNHEY and SMNVEV (reference sequence). The CDR3 loop spans 14 amino acids. CDR3 DNA: TGTGCCAGCAGTTTAGGACGGATGAACACTGAAGCTTTCTTT. The encoded protein is CASSLGRMNTEAFF.

The chain is built from TRBV6-5 and TRBJ1-2; D unresolved. The V end lost 5 bases, the J end lost 0 bases, and 4 bases lay between the germline ends. Looked up from germline, CDR1 is MNHEY and CDR2 is SVGAGI. The CDR3 has 12 amino acids. The CDR3: CASSTANYGYTF. DNA of the CDR3: TGTGCCAGCAGTACAGCTAACTATGGCTACACCTTC.

The chain is built from TRBV29-1 and TRBJ2-3, with D unclear. Germline assignment: CDR1 SQVTM and CDR2 ANQGSEA. The CDR3 runs 15 residues. Trimming pared 5 bases from V and 0 bases from J, leaving 15 bases between. In nucleotides, the CDR3 is TGCAGCGTTCTGGGTGTATCAGCTAGCACAGATACGCAGTATTTT. It codes for CSVLGVSASTDTQYF.

The J gene is TRBJ1-1, the V gene TRBV18; 7 nucleotides align to TRBD1. The CDR3 has 13 amino acids. The trim removed 5 bases at V and 4 bases at J, leaving 4 bases unmatched. The germline CDR1 and CDR2 sequences are KGHSH and LQKENI. CDR3 in DNA: TGTGCCAGCTCAGGAGCAGGGGGCACTGAAGCTTTCTTT. Protein: CASSGAGGTEAFF.

This clonotype was detected a few times. The chain has TRBV11-2 and TRBJ2-3, with D possibly TRBD2 on 6 matching bases. This CDR3 spans 14 amino acids. V was cut by 1 base and J by 4 bases, with 9 bases left in between. Per germline, CDR1 SGHAT and CDR2 FQNNGV. The CDR3 protein is CASSLGLASDTQYF. CDR3 nucleotides: TGTGCCAGCAGCTTAGGCCTAGCGTCAGATACGCAGTATTTT. Full variable domain (outside the CDR3, taken from reference TRBV11-2 and TRBJ2-3): EAGVAQSPRYKIIEKRQSVAFWCNPISGHATLYWYQQILGQGPKLLIQFQNNGVVDDSQLPKDRFSAERLKGVDSTLKIQPAKLEDSAVYLCASSLGLASDTQYFGPGTRLTVL.

This clonotype has only a few counts. The CDR3 DNA reads as TGTGCCAGCAGCCGGGAAGATACGCAGTATTTT. This sequence encodes CASSREDTQYF. This chain uses TRBV3-1 with TRBJ2-3; the D is unclear. V was shortened by 4 bases and J by 5 bases, with 4 bases between the two germline ends. Germline V gene data show CDR1 as LGHDT and CDR2 as YNNKEL (reference sequence). This CDR3 region has 11 residues.

This clonotype has a single count. The chain couples TRBV4-3 to TRBJ1-5, with TRBD1 as a possible D gene (6 bases). CDR1 is LGHNA, CDR2 YSLEER, per germline. The CDR3 spans 15 residues. V gave up 5 bases and J gave up 0 bases, with 11 bases separating them. CDR3 amino acids: CASSYRQDSNQPQHF. As DNA, the CDR3 is TGCGCCAGCAGCTATAGACAGGATAGCAATCAGCCCCAGCATTTT.

The J gene is TRBJ2-7, the V gene TRBV29-1, with a possible D match to TRBD2 (5 bases). The CDR3 spans 14 residues. V gave up 0 bases and J gave up 2 bases, with 11 bases separating them. CDR1 SQVTM and CDR2 ANQGSEA come from the germline V gene. The CDR3 DNA sequence: TGCAGCGTTGAAGACCCCGAGGGCCCCTACGAGCAGTACTTC. Amino acids: CSVEDPEGPYEQYF.

CDR3 DNA sequence: TGTGCCAGCAGTCCCCTAACGGGCCCGGGGACCCAGTACTTC. It yields the protein CASSPLTGPGTQYF. V usage is TRBV27 and J usage is TRBJ2-5; no reliable D call. With 5 bases removed from V and 7 bases from J, the gap between germline ends came to 17 bases. The CDR3 is 14 residues long. Germline lookup yields CDR1 MNHEY and CDR2 SMNVEV (reference sequence).

The J gene is TRBJ1-5, the V gene TRBV7-9; possible D gene TRBD1, 6 bases. The CDR3 runs to 13 residues. CDR1 and CDR2 from the germline V gene are SEHNR and FQNEAQ (reference sequence). The ends were cut back, 5 bases at V and 5 bases at J, with 10 bases in the middle. This chain's CDR3 is CASSPEGDQPQHF. DNA of the CDR3: TGTGCCAGCAGCCCCGAGGGGGATCAGCCCCAGCATTTT.

The genes are TRBV7-2 and TRBJ2-7; D not certain. Trimming took off 3 bases at V and 6 bases at J, with 9 bases between the two ends. From germline, CDR1 is SGHTA and CDR2 FQGNSA. This CDR3 spans 12 amino acids. The DNA of the CDR3 is TGTGCCAGCAGCTTCGTACGGGCCGAGCAGTACTTC. Protein: CASSFVRAEQYF.

V gene TRBV10-2 combines with J gene TRBJ2-3, with TRBD1 matching 9 bases. The CDR3 is 14 residues long. Germline loops: CDR1 WSHSY, CDR2 SAAADI. The ends lost 8 bases at V and 6 bases at J; junction bases unmatched: 9. This CDR3 is CASGLGTGTDTQYF. CDR3 in DNA: TGCGCCAGCGGACTCGGGACAGGGACCGATACGCAGTATTTT.

The rearrangement joins TRBV27 to TRBJ2-3; 8 positions match TRBD2. Germline V gene lookup returns CDR1 MNHEY and CDR2 SMNVEV (reference sequence). CDR3 length equals 14 residues. V was clipped by 6 bases and J by 0 bases; unmatched bases: 2. The CDR3 spells CASRIAGSTDTQYF. The CDR3 coding sequence is TGTGCCAGCAGGATAGCGGGGAGCACAGATACGCAGTATTTT.

CDR3 sequence (DNA): TGCAGCGTCCAGGGAGCTGGAGAGACCCAGTACTTC. Translation: CSVQGAGETQYF. The chain couples TRBV29-1 to TRBJ2-5, with D perhaps matching TRBD1 or TRBD2 (5 bases each). CDR3 length equals 12 residues. Germline values: CDR1 SQVTM, CDR2 ANQGSEA. Between the trimmed V and J ends, which lost 6 bases and 4 bases, there was a span of 12 bases. The whole variable domain, filled in from reference TRBV29-1 and TRBJ2-5, reads SAVISQKPSRDICQRGTSLTIQCQVDSQVTMMFWYRQQPGQSLTLIATANQGSEATYESGFVIDKFPISRPNLTFSTLTVSNMSPEDSSIYLCSVQGAGETQYFGPGTRLLVL.

The chain uses TRBV19 and TRBJ1-6; D not resolved. From germline, CDR1 is LNHDA and CDR2 SQIVND (reference sequence). The CDR3 covers 14 residues. Trimming left V 0 bases short and J 13 bases short, with 13 bases between. In DNA, the CDR3 is TGTGCCAGTAGTATAGATCTCCCGACCGGGCCCCTCCACTTT. The encoded protein is CASSIDLPTGPLHF.

This chain uses TRBV2 with TRBJ2-6; D call uncertain. Trimming left V 6 bases short and J 0 bases short, with 9 bases between. The CDR3 runs 15 residues. The germline gives CDR1 SNHLY, CDR2 FYNNEI. CDR3 coding DNA: TGTGCCAGCAGCGATCGAAGCTCTGGGGCCAACGTCCTGACTTTC. Its protein is CASSDRSSGANVLTF. The full variable domain, its missing parts supplied by reference TRBV2 and TRBJ2-6, is EPEVTQTPSHQVTQMGQEVILRCVPISNHLYFYWYRQILGQKVEFLVSFYNNEISEKSEIFDDQFSVERPDGSNFTLKIRSTKLEDSAMYFCASSDRSSGANVLTFGAGSRLTVL.

The genes are TRBV18 and TRBJ2-5; TRBD1 aligns across 7 bases. This CDR3 has 13 amino acids. J lost 5 bases, V lost 4 bases, and 4 bases had no gene match. The germline V gene has CDR1 KGHSH and CDR2 LQKENI. The CDR3: CASSLQGGETQYF. Written as DNA, the CDR3 is TGTGCCAGCTCACTACAAGGGGGCGAGACCCAGTACTTC. Full variable domain (outside the CDR3, taken from reference TRBV18 and TRBJ2-5): NAGVMQNPRHLVRRRGQEARLRCSPMKGHSHVYWYRQLPEEGLKFMVYLQKENIIDESGMPKERFSAEFPKEGPSILRIQQVVRGDSAAYFCASSLQGGETQYFGPGTRLLVL.

The rearrangement uses TRBV5-4 and TRBJ1-2; no definite D call. Between the trimmed V and J ends, which lost 3 bases and 2 bases, there was a span of 8 bases. Looked up from germline, CDR1 is SGHNT and CDR2 is YYREEE (reference sequence). The CDR3 contains 13 residues. CDR3 bases: TGTGCCAGCAGCTCGGAGGAAAACTATGGCTACACCTTC. Amino acids: CASSSEENYGYTF.

V usage is TRBV7-8 and J usage is TRBJ1-1; D is perhaps TRBD1 (6 bases). Germline CDR1 is SGHVS and CDR2 is FQNEAQ. The CDR3 covers 14 residues. V lost 4 bases and J 1 base, leaving 10 bases between the germline ends. For the CDR3, the DNA is TGTGCCAGCAGCTCCGGGACACCGAACACTGAAGCTTTCTTT. Translating it yields CASSSGTPNTEAFF.

This clonotype was seen a few times. The rearrangement links TRBV18 to TRBJ2-7; 10 bases are shared with TRBD1. CDR1 and CDR2 (germline): KGHSH, LQKENI. Trimming at V came to 2 bases and at J to 5 bases, leaving 3 bases not matched to a gene. The CDR3 runs 14 residues. The CDR3 DNA reads as TGTGCCAGCTCACCAGGGACAGGGGAGGACGAGCAGTACTTC. It encodes CASSPGTGEDEQYF.

The chain carries TRBV29-1 and TRBJ2-1, with D tentatively TRBD2 (7 bases). The germline V gene has CDR1 SQVTM and CDR2 ANQGSEA. Trimming took off 4 bases at V and 8 bases at J, with 15 bases between the two ends. This CDR3 spans 13 amino acids. CDR3 protein: CSVGGGPRDEQFF. The CDR3 region has the DNA TGCAGCGTTGGGGGGGGCCCGAGAGATGAGCAGTTCTTC.

J is TRBJ1-6 and V is TRBV6-5, with D unresolved. Germline CDR1 is MNHEY and CDR2 is SVGAGI. The CDR3 extends over 12 amino acids. The V end lost 5 bases, the J end lost 6 bases, and 5 bases lay between the germline ends. For the CDR3, the DNA is TGTGCCAGCAGTGACTTTAATTCACCCCTCCACTTT. Its protein product is CASSDFNSPLHF.

V usage is TRBV7-2 and J usage is TRBJ1-5, with D tentatively TRBD1 (5 bases). Germline lookup yields CDR1 SGHTA and CDR2 FQGNSA. This CDR3 is built from 14 residues. V shed 3 bases and J shed 6 bases, with 12 bases lying between them. CDR3 protein: CASSFGGPGQPQHF. CDR3 DNA sequence: TGTGCCAGCAGCTTCGGGGGTCCCGGTCAGCCCCAGCATTTT.

The chain couples TRBV9 to TRBJ2-7; TRBD2 matches at 7 bases. J gave up 2 bases and V 2 bases, and 7 bases lay outside the gene matches. The CDR3 runs 15 residues. The germline CDR1 and CDR2 sequences are SGDLS and YYNGEE. In DNA form, the CDR3 reads TGTGCCAGCAGCGTGGGGACTAACGATACCTACGAGCAGTACTTC. Its protein is CASSVGTNDTYEQYF.

Concerning this clonotype itself: Relative to the germline gene, one junction end is altered; a read error may explain this. V gene TRBV13 combines with J gene TRBJ1-2; the D gene is possibly TRBD1 (6 bases). Germline V lookup: CDR1 PRHDT, CDR2 FYEKMQ (reference sequence). The length of the CDR3 is 17 residues. The chain's CDR3 is CVSSSKGHNSFNYGYTF. The CDR3 bases are TGTGTCAGCAGCTCGAAGGGACACAACTCTTTTAACTATGGCTACACCTTC.

The rearrangement joins TRBV5-4 to TRBJ2-3; D perhaps matches TRBD2 (6 bases). V lost 0 bases, J lost 0 bases, and 11 bases lay in between. The CDR3 is 16 residues long. Germline V gene data show CDR1 as SGHNT and CDR2 as YYREEE (reference sequence). As DNA, the CDR3 is TGTGCCAGCAGCTTGGGAGGCGGGACTAGCACAGATACGCAGTATTTT. It yields the protein CASSLGGGTSTDTQYF.

The genes are TRBV4-3 and TRBJ2-2, with D unresolved. V was pared by 2 bases and J by 6 bases, with 4 bases between. Per germline, CDR1 LGHNA and CDR2 YSLEER. This CDR3 has 12 residues. This chain's CDR3 is CASSQWAGELFF. The CDR3 DNA reads TGCGCCAGCAGCCAATGGGCCGGGGAGCTGTTTTTT.